The T cell receptor beta chain under discussion was sequenced for a study of T-cell reconstitution after alpha-beta-depleted transplantation in children. This clonotype was found a few times. The ends were cut back, 5 bases at V and 10 bases at J, with 18 bases in the middle. Germline lookup yields CDR1 DFQATT and CDR2 SNEGSKA (reference sequence). The CDR3 is made up of 14 amino acids. Unique molecular identifiers featured in how the TCRbeta library was prepared. TCRdb called the PCR reads again in MiXCR, with one record for every CDR3 protein. The sample has 500,000 to 600,000 distinct CDR3 sequences, 32% seen once; the top ten hold 2% to 2.5%.

The chain is built from TRBV20-1 and TRBJ1-6, with D maybe TRBD1 (5 bases). This specimen consisted of PBMCs from the stem cell graft donor, obtained from the stem cell graft. This receptor was identified in a human donor who donated a stem cell graft to a child with aplastic anemia. The CDR3 DNA sequence: TGCAGTGCTTACGGACCCGCGGCAGGGTCACCCCTCCACTTT. Amino acids: CSAYGPAAGSPLHF.